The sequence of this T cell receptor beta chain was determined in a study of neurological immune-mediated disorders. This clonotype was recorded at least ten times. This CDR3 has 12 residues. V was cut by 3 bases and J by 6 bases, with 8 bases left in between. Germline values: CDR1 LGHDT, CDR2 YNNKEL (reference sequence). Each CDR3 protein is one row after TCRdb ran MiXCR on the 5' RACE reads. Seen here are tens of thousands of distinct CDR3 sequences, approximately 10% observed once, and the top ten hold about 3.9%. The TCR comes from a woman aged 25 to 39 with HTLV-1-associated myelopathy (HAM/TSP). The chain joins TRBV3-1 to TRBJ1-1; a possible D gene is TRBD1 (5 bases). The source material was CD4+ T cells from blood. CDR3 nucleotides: TGTGCCAGCAGCCATTCGGGGGCTGAAGCTTTCTTT. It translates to CASSHSGAEAFF.